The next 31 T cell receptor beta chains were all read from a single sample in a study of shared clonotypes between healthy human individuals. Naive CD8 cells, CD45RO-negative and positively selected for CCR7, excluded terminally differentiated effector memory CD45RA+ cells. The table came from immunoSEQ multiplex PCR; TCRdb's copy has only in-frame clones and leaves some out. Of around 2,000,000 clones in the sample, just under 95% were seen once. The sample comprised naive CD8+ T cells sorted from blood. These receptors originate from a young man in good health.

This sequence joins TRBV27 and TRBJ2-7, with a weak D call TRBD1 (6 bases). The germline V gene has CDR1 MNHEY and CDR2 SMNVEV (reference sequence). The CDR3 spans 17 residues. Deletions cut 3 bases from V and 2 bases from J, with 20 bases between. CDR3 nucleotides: TGTGCCAGCAGTTTTTACGTCCCCGGGACACCTACCTACGAGCAGTACTTC. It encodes CASSFYVPGTPTYEQYF.

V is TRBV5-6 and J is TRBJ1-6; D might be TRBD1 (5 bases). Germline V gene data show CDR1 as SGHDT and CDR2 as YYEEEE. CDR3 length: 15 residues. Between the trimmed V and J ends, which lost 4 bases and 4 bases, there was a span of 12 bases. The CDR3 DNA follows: TGTGCCAGCAGCACTTCAGGGTTGTATAATTCACCCCTCCACTTT. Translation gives CASSTSGLYNSPLHF.

CDR3 nucleotide sequence: TGTGCCAGCAGGTTGGGCGGGGGTTTATCACCCCTCCACTTT. Protein: CASRLGGGLSPLHF. This rearrangement joins TRBV2 to TRBJ1-6; maybe TRBD1 (5 bases). This CDR3 has 14 amino acids. The V gene's germline CDR1 is SNHLY and CDR2 FYNNEI. Trimming took 6 bases from V and 10 from J, leaving 16 bases between them.

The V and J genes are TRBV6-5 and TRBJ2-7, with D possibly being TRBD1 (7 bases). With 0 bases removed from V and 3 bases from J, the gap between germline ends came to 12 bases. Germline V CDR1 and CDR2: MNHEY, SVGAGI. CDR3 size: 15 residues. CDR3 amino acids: CASSYSEGADYEQYF. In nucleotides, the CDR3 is TGTGCCAGCAGTTACTCGGAGGGGGCCGACTACGAGCAGTACTTC.

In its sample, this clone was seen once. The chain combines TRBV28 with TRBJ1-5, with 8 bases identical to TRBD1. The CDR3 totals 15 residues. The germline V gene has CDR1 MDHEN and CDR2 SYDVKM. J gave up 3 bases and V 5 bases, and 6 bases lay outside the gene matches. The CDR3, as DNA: TGTGCCAGCAGTCTAGGACAGGGTAACAATCAGCCCCAGCATTTT. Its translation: CASSLGQGNNQPQHF.

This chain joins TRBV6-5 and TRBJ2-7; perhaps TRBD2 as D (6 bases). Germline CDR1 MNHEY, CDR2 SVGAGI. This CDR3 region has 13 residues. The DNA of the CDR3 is TGTGCAACTTCGGGAGCTACCTCCTACGAGCAGTACTTC. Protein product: CATSGATSYEQYF.

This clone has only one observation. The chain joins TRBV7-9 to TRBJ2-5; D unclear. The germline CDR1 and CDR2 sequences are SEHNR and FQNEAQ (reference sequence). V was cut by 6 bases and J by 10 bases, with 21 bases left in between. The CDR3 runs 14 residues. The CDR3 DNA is TGTGCCAGCAGTTCTAAGACGGACGGTGGGAACCAGTACTTC. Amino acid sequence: CASSSKTDGGNQYF.

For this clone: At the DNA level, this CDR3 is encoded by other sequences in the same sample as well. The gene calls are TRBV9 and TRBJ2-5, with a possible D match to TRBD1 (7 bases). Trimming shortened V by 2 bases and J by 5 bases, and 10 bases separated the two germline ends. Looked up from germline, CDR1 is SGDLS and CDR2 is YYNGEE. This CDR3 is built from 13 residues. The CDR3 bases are TGTGCCAGCAGCGTCCAGGGGGGTGAGACCCAGTACTTC. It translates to CASSVQGGETQYF. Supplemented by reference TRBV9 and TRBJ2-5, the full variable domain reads DSGVTQTPKHLITATGQRVTLRCSPRSGDLSVYWYQQSLDQGLQFLIQYYNGEERAKGNILERFSAQQFPDLHSELNLSSLELGDSALYFCASSVQGGETQYFGPGTRLLVL.

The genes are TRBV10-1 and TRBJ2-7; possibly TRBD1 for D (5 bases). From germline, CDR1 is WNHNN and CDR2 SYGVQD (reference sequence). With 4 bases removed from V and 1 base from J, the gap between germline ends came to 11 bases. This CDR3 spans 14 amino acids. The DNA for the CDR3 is TGCGCCAGCAGTGCCGGAGACAGTTCCTACGAGCAGTACTTC. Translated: CASSAGDSSYEQYF.

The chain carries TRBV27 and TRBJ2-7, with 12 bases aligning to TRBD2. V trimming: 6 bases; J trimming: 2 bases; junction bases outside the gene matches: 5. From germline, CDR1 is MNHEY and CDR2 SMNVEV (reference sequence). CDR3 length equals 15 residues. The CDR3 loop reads CASRGGLAGTYEQYF. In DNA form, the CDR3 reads TGTGCCAGCAGGGGTGGACTAGCGGGGACCTACGAGCAGTACTTC.

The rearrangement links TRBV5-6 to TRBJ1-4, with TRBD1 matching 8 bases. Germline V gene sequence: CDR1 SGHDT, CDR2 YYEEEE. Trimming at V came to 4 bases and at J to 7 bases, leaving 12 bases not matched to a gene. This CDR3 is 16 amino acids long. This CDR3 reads CASSLLMDRETEKLFF. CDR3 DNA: TGTGCCAGCAGCCTCCTAATGGACAGGGAGACTGAAAAACTGTTTTTT.

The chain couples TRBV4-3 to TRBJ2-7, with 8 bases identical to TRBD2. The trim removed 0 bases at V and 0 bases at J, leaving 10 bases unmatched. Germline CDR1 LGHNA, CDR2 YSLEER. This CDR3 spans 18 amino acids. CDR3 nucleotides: TGCGCCAGCAGCCAAGATTGGATAGCGGGGTATCACTCCTACGAGCAGTACTTC. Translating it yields CASSQDWIAGYHSYEQYF.

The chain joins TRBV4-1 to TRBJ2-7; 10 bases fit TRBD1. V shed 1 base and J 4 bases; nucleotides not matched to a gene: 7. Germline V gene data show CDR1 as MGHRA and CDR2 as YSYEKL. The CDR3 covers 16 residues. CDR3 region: CASSQGVGQGLYEQYF. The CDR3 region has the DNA TGCGCCAGCAGCCAAGGCGTGGGACAGGGGTTGTACGAGCAGTACTTC.

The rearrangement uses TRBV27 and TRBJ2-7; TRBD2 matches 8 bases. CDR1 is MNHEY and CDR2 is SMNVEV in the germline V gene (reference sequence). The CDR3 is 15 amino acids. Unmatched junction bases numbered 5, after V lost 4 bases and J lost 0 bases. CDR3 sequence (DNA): TGTGCCAGCAGTTATAGCGGGATCTTCTCCTACGAGCAGTACTTC. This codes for CASSYSGIFSYEQYF.

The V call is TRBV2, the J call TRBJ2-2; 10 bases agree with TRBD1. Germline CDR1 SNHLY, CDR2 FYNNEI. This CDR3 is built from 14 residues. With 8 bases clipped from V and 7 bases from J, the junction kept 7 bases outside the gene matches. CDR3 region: CASGTGELHGELFF. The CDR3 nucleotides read TGTGCCAGCGGGACAGGGGAGTTGCACGGGGAGCTGTTTTTT. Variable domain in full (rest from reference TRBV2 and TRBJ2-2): EPEVTQTPSHQVTQMGQEVILRCVPISNHLYFYWYRQILGQKVEFLVSFYNNEISEKSEIFDDQFSVERPDGSNFTLKIRSTKLEDSAMYFCASGTGELHGELFFGEGSRLTVL.

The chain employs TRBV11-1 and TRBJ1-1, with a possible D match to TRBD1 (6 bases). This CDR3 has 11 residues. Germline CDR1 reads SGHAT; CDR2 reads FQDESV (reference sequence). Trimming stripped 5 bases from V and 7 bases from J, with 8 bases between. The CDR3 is CASSRDNEAFF. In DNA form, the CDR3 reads TGTGCCAGCAGCAGGGACAATGAAGCTTTCTTT.

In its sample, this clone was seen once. The CDR3 DNA follows: TGTGCCAGCAGTTACTCCTATCTCACAGATACGCAGTATTTT. Protein sequence: CASSYSYLTDTQYF. The chain recombines TRBV6-6 with TRBJ2-3; D is undetermined. The V end was cut by 0 bases, the J end by 2 bases, with 6 bases between. The CDR3 covers 14 residues. In germline, CDR1 is MNHNY, CDR2 SVGAGI (reference sequence).

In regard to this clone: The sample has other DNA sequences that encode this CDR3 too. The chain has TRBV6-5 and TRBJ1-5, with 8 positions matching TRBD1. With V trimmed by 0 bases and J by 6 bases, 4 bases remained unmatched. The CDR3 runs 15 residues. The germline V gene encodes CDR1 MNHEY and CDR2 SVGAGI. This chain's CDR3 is CASSYSSGGGQPQHF. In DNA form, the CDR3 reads TGTGCCAGCAGTTACTCGTCAGGGGGCGGTCAGCCCCAGCATTTT.

This CDR3 reads CASRSGPADNEQFF. CDR3 sequence (DNA): TGTGCCAGCAGAAGCGGTCCAGCGGACAATGAGCAGTTCTTC. The rearrangement links TRBV7-9 to TRBJ2-1; a weak D match, TRBD2 (5 bases). Trimming removed 6 bases from V and 5 bases from J, with 14 bases in between. The CDR3 is 14 residues long. The germline V gene encodes CDR1 SEHNR and CDR2 FQNEAQ (reference sequence).

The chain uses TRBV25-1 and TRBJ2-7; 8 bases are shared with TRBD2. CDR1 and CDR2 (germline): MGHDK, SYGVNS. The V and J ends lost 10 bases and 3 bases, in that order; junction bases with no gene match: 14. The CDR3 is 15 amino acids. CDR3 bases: TGTGCCACTAATGGGCCCAGCGGGGGCCTCTACGAGCAGTACTTC. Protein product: CATNGPSGGLYEQYF.

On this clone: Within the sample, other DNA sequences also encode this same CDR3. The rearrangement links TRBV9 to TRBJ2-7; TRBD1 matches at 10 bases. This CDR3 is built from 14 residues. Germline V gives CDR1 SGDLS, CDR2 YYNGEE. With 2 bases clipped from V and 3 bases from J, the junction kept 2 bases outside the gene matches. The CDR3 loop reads CASSVGDRGYEQYF. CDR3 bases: TGTGCCAGCAGCGTGGGGGACAGGGGCTACGAGCAGTACTTC.

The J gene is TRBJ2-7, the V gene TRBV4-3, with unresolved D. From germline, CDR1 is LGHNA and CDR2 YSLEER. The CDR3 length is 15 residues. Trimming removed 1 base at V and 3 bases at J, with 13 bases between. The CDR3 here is CASSQVGGSHYEQYF. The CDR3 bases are TGCGCCAGCAGCCAAGTCGGCGGCAGCCACTACGAGCAGTACTTC.

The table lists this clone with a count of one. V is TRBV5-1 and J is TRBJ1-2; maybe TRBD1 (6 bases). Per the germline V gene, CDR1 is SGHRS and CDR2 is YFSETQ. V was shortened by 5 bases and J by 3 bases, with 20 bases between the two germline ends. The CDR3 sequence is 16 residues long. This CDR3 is CASRMWAGVFDYGYTF. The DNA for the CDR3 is TGCGCCAGCAGAATGTGGGCAGGGGTTTTTGACTATGGCTACACCTTC.

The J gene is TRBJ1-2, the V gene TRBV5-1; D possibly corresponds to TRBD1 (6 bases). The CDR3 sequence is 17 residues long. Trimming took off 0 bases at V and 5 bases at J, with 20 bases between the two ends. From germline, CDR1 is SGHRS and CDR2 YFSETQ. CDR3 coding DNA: TGCGCCAGCAGCTTGGAAGCGACAAGCGTAGGGGGGTATGGCTACACCTTC. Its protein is CASSLEATSVGGYGYTF.

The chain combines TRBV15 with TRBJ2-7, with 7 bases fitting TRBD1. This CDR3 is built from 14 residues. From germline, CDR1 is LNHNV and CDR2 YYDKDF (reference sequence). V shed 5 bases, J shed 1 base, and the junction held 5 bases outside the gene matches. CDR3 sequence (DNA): TGTGCCACCAGCCCCCGGGGACAGTCCTACGAGCAGTACTTC. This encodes CATSPRGQSYEQYF. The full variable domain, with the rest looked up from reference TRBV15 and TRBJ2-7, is DAMVIQNPRYQVTQFGKPVTLSCSQTLNHNVMYWYQQKSSQAPKLLFHYYDKDFNNEADTPDNFQSRRPNTSFCFLDIRSPGLGDTAMYLCATSPRGQSYEQYFGPGTRLTVT.

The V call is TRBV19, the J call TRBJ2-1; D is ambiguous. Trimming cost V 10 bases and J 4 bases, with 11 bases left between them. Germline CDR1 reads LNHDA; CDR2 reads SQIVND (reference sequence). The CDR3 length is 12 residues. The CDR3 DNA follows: TGTGCCACTATGGAAGGATACAATGAGCAGTTCTTC. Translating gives CATMEGYNEQFF.

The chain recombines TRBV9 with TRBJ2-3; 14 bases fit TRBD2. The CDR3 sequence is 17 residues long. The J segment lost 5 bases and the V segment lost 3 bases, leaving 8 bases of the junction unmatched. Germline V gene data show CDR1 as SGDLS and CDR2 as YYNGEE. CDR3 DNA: TGTGCCAGCAGCGGGCGACTAGCGGGAGGGCCCCAAGATACGCAGTATTTT. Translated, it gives CASSGRLAGGPQDTQYF.

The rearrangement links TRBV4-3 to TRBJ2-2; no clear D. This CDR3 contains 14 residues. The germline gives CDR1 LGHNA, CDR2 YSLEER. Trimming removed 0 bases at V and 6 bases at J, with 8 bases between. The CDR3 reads CASSQDPAPGELFF. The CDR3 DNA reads TGCGCCAGCAGCCAAGATCCTGCCCCCGGGGAGCTGTTTTTT.

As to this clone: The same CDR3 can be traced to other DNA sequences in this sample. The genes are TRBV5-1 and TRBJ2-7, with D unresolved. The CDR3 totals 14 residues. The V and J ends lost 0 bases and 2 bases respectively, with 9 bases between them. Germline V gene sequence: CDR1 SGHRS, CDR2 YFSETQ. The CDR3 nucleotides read TGCGCCAGCAGCTTGGGGCTAGGGACCTACGAGCAGTACTTC. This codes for CASSLGLGTYEQYF. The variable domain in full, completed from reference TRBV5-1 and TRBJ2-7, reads KAGVTQTPRYLIKTRGQQVTLSCSPISGHRSVSWYQQTPGQGLQFLFEYFSETQRNKGNFPGRFSGRQFSNSRSEMNVSTLELGDSALYLCASSLGLGTYEQYFGPGTRLTVT.

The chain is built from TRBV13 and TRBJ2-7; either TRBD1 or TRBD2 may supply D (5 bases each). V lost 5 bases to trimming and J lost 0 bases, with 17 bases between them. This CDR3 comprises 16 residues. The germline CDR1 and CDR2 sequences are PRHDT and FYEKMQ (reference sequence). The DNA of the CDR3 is TGTGCCAGCAGCCCCCAGGGTAGCGATAGCTCCTACGAGCAGTACTTC. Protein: CASSPQGSDSSYEQYF.

The CDR3 loop reads CASSFQSGTGEETQYF. In DNA, the CDR3 is TGTGCCAGCAGCTTCCAGTCCGGGACAGGGGAGGAGACCCAGTACTTC. This chain joins TRBV11-2 and TRBJ2-5, with TRBD1 identical over 10 bases. Germline V CDR1 and CDR2: SGHAT, FQNNGV. The trim removed 3 bases at V and 5 bases at J, leaving 9 bases unmatched. The CDR3 consists of 16 residues.